This TCR beta chain was obtained from a study of cytotoxic CD8 clonotypes in ibrutinib-treated CLL. About the study: Responses comprised around 24 partial and 2 complete; at median around 67 months, approximately 14 remained remitted and some 12 progressed. Collecting the response samples happened after a median 12 months of treatment, with a range of 6 to 36.

Here immunoSEQ multiplex PCR was the method, and the copy in TCRdb shows in-frame clones only, minus some. The data hold 150,000 to 200,000 clones, with 81% observed a single time. Genomic DNA (around 2 micrograms) was obtained from cryopreserved PBMCs for construction of TCR beta libraries. This clone was found a few times. Its antigen remains unknown. The study's findings and limits: Clonality correlated strongly with circulating CD8+ T cells and exceeded age-matched healthy donors at baseline.

The material sequenced was PBMCs, taken after 12 months of ibrutinib treatment. The TCR originated in a human donor with chronic lymphocytic leukemia.

The CDR3 protein is CASSERASGRVGGELFF. Here the CDR3 DNA reads TGTGCCAGCAGTGAACGCGCTAGCGGGAGGGTAGGCGGGGAGCTGTTTTTT. The J gene is TRBJ2-2, the V gene TRBV2, with 12 bases that match TRBD2. This CDR3 region has 17 residues. Per germline, CDR1 SNHLY and CDR2 FYNNEI. The V segment lost 2 bases and the J segment 7 bases; nucleotides outside the gene matches: 8.